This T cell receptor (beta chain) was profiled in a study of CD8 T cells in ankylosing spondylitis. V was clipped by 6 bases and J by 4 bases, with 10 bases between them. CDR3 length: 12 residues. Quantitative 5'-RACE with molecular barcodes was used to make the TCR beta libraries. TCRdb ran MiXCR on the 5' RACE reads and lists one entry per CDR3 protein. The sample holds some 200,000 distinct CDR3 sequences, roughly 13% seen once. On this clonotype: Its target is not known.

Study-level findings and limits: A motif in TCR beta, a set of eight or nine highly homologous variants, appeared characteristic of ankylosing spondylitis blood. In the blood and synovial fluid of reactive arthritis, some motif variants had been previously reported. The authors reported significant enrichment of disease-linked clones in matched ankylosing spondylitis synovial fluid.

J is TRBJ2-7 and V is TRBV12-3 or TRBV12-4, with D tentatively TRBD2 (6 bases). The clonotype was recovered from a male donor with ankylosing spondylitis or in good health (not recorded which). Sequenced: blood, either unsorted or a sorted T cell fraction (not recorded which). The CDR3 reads CASSGGVYEQYF. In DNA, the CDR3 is TGTGCCAGCAGCGGCGGGGTGTACGAGCAGTACTTC.